The rows below give T cell receptor beta chains drawn from one sample of a study of blood T cell repertoires in COVID-19. Here immunoSEQ multiplex PCR was the method, and the copy in TCRdb shows in-frame clones only, minus some. The profile covers under 250,000 clones, with about 78% appearing a single time and 7.2% taken by the ten largest. The source material was peripheral blood. These receptors all come from a woman aged 70-85 years with acute or convalescent COVID-19. Each CDR3 is given with its conserved first and last residue. Each record gives: J gene, V gene, CDR3 protein.

j_call: TRBJ1-2; v_call: TRBV7-6; cdr3_aa: CASSLRGGPDYGYTF
j_call: TRBJ2-2; v_call: TRBV5-8; cdr3_aa: CASSLRTGGWTGELFF
j_call: TRBJ2-2; v_call: TRBV2; cdr3_aa: CASKSGLKLNTGELFF
j_call: TRBJ2-6; v_call: TRBV24-1; cdr3_aa: CATNDTRDTDFSGANVLTF
j_call: TRBJ2-1; v_call: TRBV5-4; cdr3_aa: CASSSSGRGVYNEQFF
j_call: TRBJ1-2; v_call: TRBV3-1/TRBV3-2; cdr3_aa: CASSGTGGHGYTF
j_call: TRBJ1-1; v_call: TRBV6-5; cdr3_aa: CASSRQDLNTEAFF
j_call: TRBJ2-7; v_call: TRBV5-6; cdr3_aa: CASSLFPSGGYEQYF
j_call: TRBJ2-3; v_call: TRBV6-2/TRBV6-3; cdr3_aa: CASSLAWGTDTQYF
j_call: TRBJ1-1; v_call: TRBV7-9; cdr3_aa: CASSSGQGTEAFF
j_call: TRBJ2-2; v_call: TRBV6-6; cdr3_aa: CASSSLRANTGELFF
j_call: TRBJ2-3; v_call: TRBV14; cdr3_aa: CASSTRDFSTDTQYF
j_call: TRBJ2-5; v_call: TRBV10-3; cdr3_aa: CAISTDVAGFQETQYF
j_call: TRBJ2-7; v_call: TRBV5-6; cdr3_aa: CASSLLTSEQYF
j_call: TRBJ1-1; v_call: TRBV2; cdr3_aa: CASTTDQNTEAFF
j_call: TRBJ2-7; v_call: TRBV6-5; cdr3_aa: CASSYSDKLGYEQYF
j_call: TRBJ2-6; v_call: TRBV6-2/TRBV6-3; cdr3_aa: CASSSPTGRGSSGANVLTF
j_call: TRBJ1-2; v_call: TRBV6-5; cdr3_aa: CASSSRDRAINYGYTF
j_call: TRBJ1-1; v_call: TRBV30; cdr3_aa: CAWRPEGTEAFF
j_call: TRBJ2-7; v_call: TRBV21-1; cdr3_aa: CASSGERIGGYEQYF
j_call: TRBJ1-3; v_call: TRBV6-5; cdr3_aa: CASRTQGDTIYF
j_call: TRBJ1-1; v_call: TRBV30; cdr3_aa: CAWRGQGNTEAFF
j_call: TRBJ2-5; v_call: TRBV30; cdr3_aa: CAWSVTGGAGETQYF
j_call: TRBJ2-7; v_call: TRBV3-1/TRBV3-2; cdr3_aa: CASSQYDGADEQYF
j_call: TRBJ2-5; v_call: TRBV29-1; cdr3_aa: CSVEDRETQYF
j_call: TRBJ1-2; v_call: TRBV2; cdr3_aa: CASKEGAHLYGYTF
j_call: TRBJ2-7; v_call: TRBV12-3/TRBV12-4; cdr3_aa: CASLRRDFYEQYF
j_call: TRBJ1-6; v_call: TRBV18; cdr3_aa: CASSLRGRESPLHF
j_call: TRBJ1-6; v_call: TRBV6-6; cdr3_aa: CASSYYQGVASPLHF
j_call: TRBJ2-5; v_call: TRBV29-1; cdr3_aa: CSVEDRGGETQYF
j_call: TRBJ1-1; v_call: TRBV19; cdr3_aa: CASSIGATNTEAFF
j_call: TRBJ1-2; v_call: TRBV10-3; cdr3_aa: CAISPGTREGYTF
j_call: TRBJ2-5; v_call: TRBV6-5; cdr3_aa: CASSSLGVQETQYF
j_call: TRBJ2-1; v_call: TRBV5-1; cdr3_aa: CASSLDSGASYNEQFF
j_call: TRBJ2-3; v_call: TRBV30; cdr3_aa: CAWGKEMYTQYF
j_call: TRBJ1-1; v_call: TRBV18; cdr3_aa: CASSPGQGTEMRAFF
j_call: TRBJ2-3; v_call: TRBV18; cdr3_aa: CASSRRSEWGQTDTQYF
j_call: TRBJ2-1; v_call: TRBV2; cdr3_aa: CASSDGLSYNEQFF
j_call: TRBJ1-6; v_call: TRBV7-3; cdr3_aa: CASSLERGISPLHF
j_call: TRBJ2-3; v_call: TRBV7-9; cdr3_aa: CASSLDRGRADTQYF
j_call: TRBJ2-3; v_call: TRBV7-3; cdr3_aa: CASSSRPSPGGRADTQYF
j_call: TRBJ2-1; v_call: TRBV3-1/TRBV3-2; cdr3_aa: CASSQADNEQFF
j_call: TRBJ1-5; v_call: TRBV27; cdr3_aa: CASSLATHQPQHF
j_call: TRBJ2-4; v_call: TRBV5-6; cdr3_aa: CASSLEGQGKNIQYF